Listed here are 22 T cell receptor beta chains from one sample, sequenced in a study of CD8+CD57+ T cells in acquired aplastic anemia (dated by TCRdb to the late 2010s). Reads for this sample came from an Illumina HiSeq 2000. Profiling of TCR beta VDJ combinations and CDR3 sequences used genomic DNA as the template. TCRdb passed the public sequencing reads through fastp at Q25 and MiXCR, retaining productive beta sequences. Entries that share a CDR3 protein sequence are merged under the most common genes and DNA. The sample data list 180,000 or so distinct CDR3 sequences, and 40% to 55% of these were observed just once. Together, the top ten hold around 3% of the sample. Source material: sorted CD4+, CD8+, or CD8+CD57+ T cells (not recorded which) from PBMCs. These receptors came from a human donor in good health.

This clonotype has at least ten counts. The chain employs TRBV4-1 and TRBJ2-1, with D unresolved. The CDR3 loop spans 17 amino acids. Deletions cut 4 bases from V and 3 bases from J, with 19 bases between. Per germline, CDR1 MGHRA and CDR2 YSYEKL. CDR3 region: CASSPARGIQVYNEQFF. The CDR3 DNA sequence: TGCGCCAGCAGCCCCGCGAGAGGAATTCAGGTCTACAATGAGCAGTTCTTC.

A few counts support this clonotype. This sequence joins TRBV2 and TRBJ2-5; 15 bases are shared with TRBD2. V dropped 0 bases and J dropped 7; count of bases not matched to a gene: 6. The CDR3 sequence is 17 residues long. CDR1 is SNHLY, CDR2 FYNNEI, per germline. This CDR3 reads CASSEALGLAGGGTQYF. The CDR3 region has the DNA TGTGCCAGCAGTGAAGCGCTTGGACTAGCGGGAGGGGGGACCCAGTACTTC.

As to this clonotype: A junction boundary mismatches the germline segment, possibly from a read error. The chain links TRBV9 to TRBJ1-5; D is possibly TRBD1 (5 bases). This CDR3 contains 15 residues. Looked up from germline, CDR1 is SGDLS and CDR2 is YYNGEE. This chain's CDR3 is CVSSAEGLINQPQHF. Written as DNA, the CDR3 is TGTGTCAGCAGCGCAGAGGGACTGATCAATCAGCCCCAGCATTTT.

The sample holds many counts of this clonotype. One junction end does not reproduce the germline sequence, and a read error may be involved. J is TRBJ2-5 and V is TRBV7-7; TRBD1 matches at 7 bases. Germline V gene lookup returns CDR1 SSHAT and CDR2 FNYEAQ (reference sequence). This CDR3 is 14 amino acids long. CDR3 loop: CASSTRQGKETQYF. The CDR3 nucleotides are TGTGCTAGCAGCACCAGACAGGGAAAAGAGACCCAGTACTTC.

This clonotype was counted ten times or more. This rearrangement joins TRBV5-1 to TRBJ2-2; a possible D gene is TRBD1 (5 bases). The CDR3 spans 14 residues. The ends were cut back, 3 bases at V and 1 base at J, with 7 bases in the middle. Germline assignment: CDR1 SGHRS and CDR2 YFSETQ. The CDR3 region is CASSSGWNTGELFF. The CDR3, as DNA: TGCGCCAGCAGCTCAGGGTGGAACACCGGGGAGCTGTTTTTT.

The table lists this clonotype with a count of one. The chain has TRBV7-3 and TRBJ1-1; a possible D gene is TRBD1 (5 bases). Trimming cost V 5 bases and J 4 bases, with 14 bases left between them. Germline CDR1 and CDR2: SGHTA and FQGTGA. The CDR3 loop spans 14 amino acids. CDR3 sequence: CASSPKVGGTEAFF. CDR3 DNA sequence: TGTGCCAGCAGCCCAAAAGTGGGGGGCACTGAAGCTTTCTTT. Full variable domain (outside the CDR3, taken from reference TRBV7-3 and TRBJ1-1): GAGVSQTPSNKVTEKGKYVELRCDPISGHTALYWYRQSLGQGPEFLIYFQGTGAADDSGLPNDRFFAVRPEGSVSTLKIQRTERGDSAVYLCASSPKVGGTEAFFGQGTRLTVV.

This clonotype was detected ten times or more. The rearrangement links TRBV6-4 to TRBJ1-1, with D unclear. Trimming took off 0 bases at V and 5 bases at J, with 13 bases between the two ends. Looked up from germline, CDR1 is MRHNA and CDR2 is SNTAGT. The CDR3 has 15 amino acids. The chain's CDR3 is CASSDSYPRSTEAFF. The CDR3 bases are TGTGCCAGCAGTGACTCCTACCCAAGGTCAACTGAAGCTTTCTTT.

This sequence joins TRBV7-9 and TRBJ2-5; 8 bases match TRBD1. Trimming cost V 5 bases and J 6 bases; bases outside gene matches: 8. CDR1 and CDR2 (germline): SEHNR, FQNEAQ (reference sequence). This CDR3 has 14 amino acids. In nucleotides, the CDR3 is TGTGCCAGCAGCGCCGGACAGGGCGGAAAGACCCAGTACTTC. It encodes CASSAGQGGKTQYF.

The V call is TRBV29-1, the J call TRBJ2-1; D uncertain. The CDR3 totals 12 residues. With 8 bases removed from V and 7 bases from J, the gap between germline ends came to 15 bases. Per germline, CDR1 SQVTM and CDR2 ANQGSEA. The CDR3 coding sequence is TGCAGCCTTCTCATAGGCAGGAATGAGCAGTTCTTC. Protein sequence: CSLLIGRNEQFF.

The table lists this clonotype with many counts. V gene TRBV5-4 combines with J gene TRBJ2-3; maybe TRBD2 (6 bases). CDR3 length equals 16 residues. Germline lookup yields CDR1 SGHNT and CDR2 YYREEE (reference sequence). V shed 0 bases and J shed 0 bases, with 11 bases lying between them. CDR3 sequence (DNA): TGTGCCAGCAGCTTGGGACTAGTTTATAGCACAGATACGCAGTATTTT. Residues: CASSLGLVYSTDTQYF. Combining the CDR3 with reference TRBV5-4 and TRBJ2-3 gives the whole variable domain ETGVTQSPTHLIKTRGQQVTLRCSSQSGHNTVSWYQQALGQGPQFIFQYYREEENGRGNFPPRFSGLQFPNYSSELNVNALELDDSALYLCASSLGLVYSTDTQYFGPGTRLTVL.

This clonotype showed up many times. The J gene is TRBJ2-3, the V gene TRBV20-1; 10 bases match TRBD2. The junction had 4 bases not matched to a gene; V was cut back by 6 bases and J by 4 bases. From germline, CDR1 is DFQATT and CDR2 SNEGSKA (reference sequence). This CDR3 has 13 residues. The CDR3 nucleotides read TGCAGTGCCGAGCGGGAGGGCGCAGATACGCAGTATTTT. Translation gives CSAEREGADTQYF.

The CDR3 loop reads CATQGTSGSLGSYEQYF. The CDR3 DNA is TGTGCCACCCAGGGGACTAGCGGTTCCCTCGGCTCCTACGAGCAGTACTTC. The chain employs TRBV4-2 and TRBJ2-7, with TRBD2 identical over 11 bases. The V gene end was trimmed by 10 bases and the J gene end by 0 bases; junction bases not matched to a gene: 14. The CDR3 has 17 residues. Looked up from germline, CDR1 is LGHNA and CDR2 is YNFKEQ.

This chain connects TRBV27 to TRBJ2-7, with a tentative D call TRBD1 (6 bases). The germline V gene has CDR1 MNHEY and CDR2 SMNVEV (reference sequence). The CDR3 length is 12 residues. The V end was cut by 11 bases, the J end by 2 bases, with 13 bases between. The CDR3 here is CAAKTGTYEQYF. The CDR3 DNA reads TGTGCCGCCAAGACAGGAACCTACGAGCAGTACTTC.

In this sample, this clonotype turned up once. This sequence may be a read error, since a much larger clone differs from it by one base. The chain has TRBV4-1 and TRBJ2-1; TRBD1 matches 8 bases. V was pared by 2 bases and J by 13 bases, with 7 bases of the junction left unmatched. The CDR3 covers 13 residues. Germline assignment: CDR1 MGHRA and CDR2 YSYEKL. In DNA form, the CDR3 reads TGCGCCAGCAGCCAACTGGACAGGGTCGATCAGTTCTTC. Translated, it gives CASSQLDRVDQFF.

In its sample, this clonotype was seen many times. The genes are TRBV7-2 and TRBJ2-5, with 7 bases fitting TRBD1. The V and J ends lost 3 bases and 2 bases, in that order; junction bases with no gene match: 9. Germline loops: CDR1 SGHTA, CDR2 FQGNSA. The CDR3 has 16 amino acids. CDR3 region: CASSFSGQLKQETQYF. The DNA of the CDR3 is TGTGCCAGCAGCTTTTCGGGACAGCTTAAACAAGAGACCCAGTACTTC.

This clonotype was recorded only once. This chain joins TRBV2 and TRBJ2-7, with D tentatively TRBD1 or TRBD2 (5 bases each). CDR1 and CDR2 (germline): SNHLY, FYNNEI. The germline V and J ends were trimmed by 10 bases and 13 bases, with 23 bases remaining between them. CDR3 length: 12 amino acids. In nucleotides, the CDR3 is TGTGCCACCATCTTAATCCGGGGACCTTACTACTTC. It is translated as CATILIRGPYYF.

In this sample, this clonotype turned up many times. The J gene is TRBJ2-7, the V gene TRBV19; D not certain. In germline, CDR1 is LNHDA, CDR2 SQIVND (reference sequence). V lost 1 base to trimming and J lost 4 bases, with 8 bases between them. The CDR3 length is 13 residues. The CDR3 protein is CASSIAPEYEQYF. The DNA for the CDR3 is TGTGCCAGTAGTATAGCGCCGGAATACGAGCAGTACTTC.

This clonotype was seen a single time. The chain has TRBV5-1 and TRBJ2-7; tentative D call: TRBD1 (5 bases). This CDR3 is built from 14 residues. V dropped 0 bases and J dropped 4 bases, with 11 bases sitting between them. Germline V gives CDR1 SGHRS, CDR2 YFSETQ. CDR3 sequence reads: CASSLDQGTYEQYF. CDR3 DNA sequence: TGCGCCAGCAGCTTGGACCAGGGTACTTACGAGCAGTACTTC.

V is TRBV30 and J is TRBJ1-5, with D possibly matching TRBD1 (6 bases). V lost 0 bases to trimming and J lost 7 bases, with 19 bases between them. Germline loops: CDR1 GTSNPN, CDR2 SVGIG (reference sequence). The CDR3 totals 16 residues. The CDR3 sequence: CAWSVRGRGDKQPQHF. The CDR3 coding sequence is TGTGCCTGGAGTGTAAGGGGCAGGGGCGACAAACAGCCCCAGCATTTT.

This sequence joins TRBV12-3 or TRBV12-4 and TRBJ1-2; the D is unclear. Trimming cost V 5 bases and J 8 bases, with 12 bases left between them. The CDR3 covers 12 residues. As DNA, the CDR3 is TGTGCCAGCAGTGACGGCGGTGGGGGCTACACCTTC. Encoded protein: CASSDGGGGYTF.

To note about this clonotype: Sequence at one end of the junction differs from germline and may be a read error. The chain links TRBV7-9 to TRBJ2-2, with D tentatively TRBD2 (5 bases). The CDR3 has 13 residues. Germline V lookup: CDR1 SEHNR, CDR2 FQNEAQ (reference sequence). The CDR3, as DNA: TGTGCCAGCAGCTTGACCTTCTTCGGGGAGCCGTTTTTT. Protein product: CASSLTFFGEPFF.

The chain joins TRBV3-1 to TRBJ1-1, with 8 positions matching TRBD1. Germline lookup yields CDR1 LGHDT and CDR2 YNNKEL (reference sequence). The CDR3 is made up of 15 amino acids. Trimming at V came to 4 bases and at J to 2 bases, leaving 6 bases not matched to a gene. CDR3: CASSLSTGGNTEAFF. In nucleotides, the CDR3 is TGTGCCAGCAGCCTGTCAACAGGGGGAAACACTGAAGCTTTCTTT.